The clone carrying this T cell receptor (beta chain) turned up a few times. Its antigen remains unknown. This sample was included in a study of T-cell reconstitution after alpha-beta-depleted transplantation in children. Study-wide results and limits: Several hundred expanded graft clones reportedly were the source of alpha-beta T cells about two months after transplant.

The authors prepared the TCRbeta library with unique molecular identifiers. MiXCR was run by TCRdb on the PCR reads, yielding one entry per CDR3 protein. The data show about 830,000 distinct CDR3 sequences, approximately 15% seen once. This clonotype was sampled from a male patient under 18 who had a stem cell transplant for acute lymphoblastic leukemia, so the T cells may come from the graft donor. This specimen was PBMCs, mostly from graft donor cells, taken 360 days after TCRalphabeta/CD19-depleted stem cell transplant.

CDR3: CASRGQGWTEAFF. For the CDR3, the DNA is TGTGCCAGCAGGGGACAGGGGTGGACTGAAGCTTTCTTT. The chain links TRBV3-1 to TRBJ1-1, with 10 bases lining up with TRBD1. Losses at the gene ends were 6 bases for V and 5 bases for J; bases not matched to a gene: 3. Per the germline V gene, CDR1 is LGHDT and CDR2 is YNNKEL (reference sequence). This CDR3 contains 13 residues. The whole variable domain, remainder taken from reference TRBV3-1 and TRBJ1-1, is DTAVSQTPKYLVTQMGNDKSIKCEQNLGHDTMYWYKQDSKKFLKIMFSYNNKELIINETVPNRFSPKSPDKAHLNLHINSLELGDSAVYFCASRGQGWTEAFFGQGTRLTVV.